The clone carrying this T cell receptor (beta chain) appeared a single time. These data are taken from a study of shared clonotypes between healthy human individuals. The table came from immunoSEQ multiplex PCR; TCRdb's copy has only in-frame clones and leaves some out. Among around 200,000 clones listed, roughly 91% were seen once. This TCR came from a woman aged 25 to 39 in good health. Sequenced sample: naive CD4+ T cells sorted from blood. As to subset: CD45RA+ positively selected.

CDR3 DNA: TGTGCCAGCAGTGCCACCGGGACAGGCTACACTGAAGCTTTCTTT. It encodes CASSATGTGYTEAFF. This sequence joins TRBV6-1 and TRBJ1-1, with TRBD1 identical over 8 bases. The CDR3 is 15 residues long. The V gene's germline CDR1 is MNHNS and CDR2 SASEGT. After removal of 4 bases from V and 3 bases from J, the junction contained 7 bases not matched to a gene.